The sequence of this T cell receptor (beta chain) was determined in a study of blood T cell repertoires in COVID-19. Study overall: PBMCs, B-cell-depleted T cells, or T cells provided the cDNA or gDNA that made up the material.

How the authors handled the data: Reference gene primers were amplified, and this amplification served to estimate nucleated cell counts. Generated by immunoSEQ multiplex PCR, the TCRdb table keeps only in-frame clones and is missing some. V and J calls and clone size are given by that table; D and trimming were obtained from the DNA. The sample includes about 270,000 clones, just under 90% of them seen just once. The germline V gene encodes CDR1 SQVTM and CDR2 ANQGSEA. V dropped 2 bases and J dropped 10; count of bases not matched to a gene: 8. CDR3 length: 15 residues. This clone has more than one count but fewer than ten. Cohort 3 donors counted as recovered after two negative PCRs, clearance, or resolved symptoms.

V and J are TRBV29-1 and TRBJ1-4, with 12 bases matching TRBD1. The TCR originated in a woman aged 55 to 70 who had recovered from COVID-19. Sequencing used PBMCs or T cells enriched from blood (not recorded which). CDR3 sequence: CSVEFGTGGTGKLFF. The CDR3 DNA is TGCAGCGTTGAATTCGGGACAGGGGGCACCGGAAAACTGTTTTTT.